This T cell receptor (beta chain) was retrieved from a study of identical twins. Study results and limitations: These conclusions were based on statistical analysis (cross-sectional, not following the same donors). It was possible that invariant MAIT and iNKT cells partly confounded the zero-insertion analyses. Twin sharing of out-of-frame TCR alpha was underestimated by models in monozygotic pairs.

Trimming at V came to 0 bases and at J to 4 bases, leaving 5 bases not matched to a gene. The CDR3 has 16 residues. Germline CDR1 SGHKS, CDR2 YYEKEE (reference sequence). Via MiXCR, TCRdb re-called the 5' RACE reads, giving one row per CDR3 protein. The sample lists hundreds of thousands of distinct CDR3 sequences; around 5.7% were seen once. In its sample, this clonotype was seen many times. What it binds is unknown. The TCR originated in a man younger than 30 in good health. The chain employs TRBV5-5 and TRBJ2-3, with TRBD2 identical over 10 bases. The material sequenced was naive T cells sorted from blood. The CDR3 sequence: CASSLEGLASADTQYF. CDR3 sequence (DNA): TGTGCCAGCAGCTTGGAGGGACTAGCGAGTGCAGATACGCAGTATTTT.